These 22 T cell receptor beta chains came from one sample sequenced in a study of blood T cell repertoires in COVID-19 (dated by TCRdb to about 2020). Library method: the immunoSEQ multiplex PCR assay. TCRdb re-hosts the immuneACCESS table, in-frame sequences only. Its copies lack some clones; in the studies checked, an unresolved V gene accounts for under half of them, and the cause for the rest is not known. The sample profile shows about 180,000 clones; approximately 85% of them were found once. Roughly 6% of the sample comes from the top ten. The sample was PBMCs or T cells enriched from blood (not recorded which). The receptors derive from a man aged 35-49 years who had recovered from COVID-19.

The gene calls are TRBV5-8 and TRBJ1-5; D gene unclear. The CDR3 sequence is 16 residues long. Trimming pared 0 bases from V and 3 bases from J, leaving 13 bases between. Germline lookup yields CDR1 SGHTS and CDR2 YDEGEE. CDR3 region: CASSLDSFRTNQPQHF. The CDR3 nucleotides read TGTGCCAGCAGCTTGGATAGTTTCCGTACCAATCAGCCCCAGCATTTT. Complete variable domain (other parts from reference TRBV5-8 and TRBJ1-5): EAGVTQSPTHLIKTRGQQATLRCSPISGHTSVYWYQQALGLGLQFLLWYDEGEERNRGNFPPRFSGRQFPNYSSELNVNALELEDSALYLCASSLDSFRTNQPQHFGDGTRLSIL.

The sample holds a few counts of this clone. The V and J genes are TRBV24-1 and TRBJ1-1, with unresolved D. From germline, CDR1 is KGHDR and CDR2 SFDVKD. This CDR3 contains 16 residues. V was pared by 2 bases and J by 1 base, with 13 bases between. The CDR3 DNA reads TGTGCCACCAGTGATTCGGACGGAGGTTCGAACACTGAAGCTTTCTTT. Residues: CATSDSDGGSNTEAFF.

The genes are TRBV14 and TRBJ2-7; 7 bases align to TRBD1. The J segment lost 6 bases and the V segment lost 1 base, leaving 9 bases of the junction unmatched. The germline CDR1 and CDR2 sequences are SGHDN and FVKESK. This CDR3 spans 15 amino acids. The CDR3 is CASSQGQGPFAEQYF. CDR3 nucleotide sequence: TGTGCCAGCAGCCAAGGACAGGGTCCCTTCGCCGAGCAGTACTTC. The whole variable domain, remainder taken from reference TRBV14 and TRBJ2-7, is EAGVTQFPSHSVIEKGQTVTLRCDPISGHDNLYWYRRVMGKEIKFLLHFVKESKQDESGMPNNRFLAERTGGTYSTLKVQPAELEDSGVYFCASSQGQGPFAEQYFGPGTRLTVT.

V is TRBV5-1 and J is TRBJ2-3, with 10 positions matching TRBD2. In germline, CDR1 is SGHRS, CDR2 YFSETQ. Trimming took 0 bases from V and 4 from J; bases not matched to a gene: 5. The length of the CDR3 is 16 residues. The CDR3 sequence is CASSLDPSGGSDTQYF. For the CDR3, the DNA is TGCGCCAGCAGCTTGGACCCTAGCGGGGGTTCAGATACGCAGTATTTT.

This clone occurred a few times. The chain couples TRBV19 to TRBJ2-1; 9 positions agree with TRBD2. Germline V gene data show CDR1 as LNHDA and CDR2 as SQIVND (reference sequence). The CDR3 totals 16 residues. V gave up 7 bases and J gave up 3 bases; unmatched junction bases: 10. The CDR3 bases are TGTGCCAGTACACAGCGGGGGGCCCCTTTCTACAATGAGCAGTTCTTC. This codes for CASTQRGAPFYNEQFF.

On this clone: This specimen includes other DNA sequences encoding the same CDR3. J is TRBJ2-3 and V is TRBV9; D is unresolved. This CDR3 contains 13 residues. In germline, CDR1 is SGDLS, CDR2 YYNGEE. V lost 0 bases, J lost 3 bases, and 5 bases lay in between. This chain's CDR3 is CASSVGRTDTQYF. The CDR3 nucleotides read TGTGCCAGCAGCGTAGGGAGAACAGATACGCAGTATTTT.

The chain joins TRBV16 to TRBJ1-1, with a possible D match to TRBD1 (5 bases). Trimming cost V 1 base and J 4 bases, with 19 bases left between them. In germline, CDR1 is KGHSY, CDR2 FQNENV. The CDR3 runs to 17 residues. CDR3 nucleotide sequence: TGTGCCAGCAGCCAATACAGCGGGGGTATAGCGGGCACTGAAGCTTTCTTT. The encoded protein is CASSQYSGGIAGTEAFF.

This chain connects TRBV12-5 to TRBJ2-6; tentative D call: TRBD2 (6 bases). The germline gives CDR1 LGHNT, CDR2 FRNRAP. The CDR3 runs 17 residues. Trimming pared 8 bases from V and 2 bases from J, leaving 19 bases between. The CDR3 nucleotides read TGTGCTAGTACCGCTGAGGTTGGGGGGACTGGGGCCAACGTCCTGACTTTC. Its translation is CASTAEVGGTGANVLTF.

The genes are TRBV5-1 and TRBJ2-2; D might be TRBD1 (5 bases). This CDR3 has 16 amino acids. From germline, CDR1 is SGHRS and CDR2 YFSETQ. V lost 1 base and J lost 0, with 10 bases in between. CDR3 coding DNA: TGCGCCAGCAGCTTGAGCTCAGGGACGAACACCGGGGAGCTGTTTTTT. This gives the protein CASSLSSGTNTGELFF.

The chain is built from TRBV7-8 and TRBJ1-1; 8 bases are shared with TRBD1. The CDR3 totals 17 residues. Germline CDR1 is SGHVS and CDR2 is FQNEAQ. Trimming took 3 bases from V and 1 from J; bases not matched to a gene: 10. The CDR3 coding sequence is TGTGCCAGCAGCTTCAGGACAGGGTGGGGAGGGAACACTGAAGCTTTCTTT. Its protein is CASSFRTGWGGNTEAFF.

This chain links TRBV18 with TRBJ2-7, with a weak D call TRBD2 (6 bases). Germline CDR1 KGHSH, CDR2 LQKENI. V lost 3 bases and J 5 bases, leaving 11 bases between the germline ends. This CDR3 is 13 amino acids long. As DNA, the CDR3 is TGTGCCAGCTCACCCTTCACGGGGGACGAGCAGTACTTC. It is translated as CASSPFTGDEQYF.

The chain recombines TRBV12-5 with TRBJ2-2, with D maybe TRBD2 (6 bases). V lost 8 bases, J lost 5 bases, and 15 bases lay in between. This CDR3 has 14 residues. CDR1 and CDR2 from the germline V gene are LGHNT and FRNRAP. CDR3 sequence: CASLVGGSTGELFF. The DNA for the CDR3 is TGTGCTAGTCTAGTGGGAGGATCTACCGGGGAGCTGTTTTTT.

This clone appeared a few times. CDR3 in amino acids: CASSVGQSSGNTIYF. Here the CDR3 DNA reads TGCGCCAGCAGCGTGGGACAGTCCTCTGGAAACACCATATATTTT. V usage is TRBV5-1 and J usage is TRBJ1-3, with 7 bases matching TRBD1. CDR1 and CDR2 (germline): SGHRS, YFSETQ. Trimming removed 4 bases from V and 0 bases from J; junction bases left unmatched: 4. This CDR3 region has 15 residues.

V usage is TRBV5-6 and J usage is TRBJ2-5; 8 bases align to TRBD1. Germline loops: CDR1 SGHDT, CDR2 YYEEEE. The CDR3 covers 13 residues. Trimming removed 2 bases from V and 4 bases from J; junction bases left unmatched: 1. The CDR3 protein is CASSFTGGETQYF. CDR3 nucleotide sequence: TGTGCCAGCAGCTTCACAGGGGGAGAGACCCAGTACTTC.

This sequence joins TRBV19 and TRBJ1-5; no definite D call. Trimming pared 3 bases from V and 1 base from J, leaving 16 bases between. Germline CDR1 LNHDA, CDR2 SQIVND (reference sequence). This CDR3 has 17 residues. The CDR3 here is CASSMNVGRESNQPQHF. CDR3 bases: TGTGCCAGTAGTATGAACGTCGGGCGGGAAAGCAATCAGCCCCAGCATTTT.

This chain connects TRBV6-5 to TRBJ2-5; the D gene is possibly TRBD1 (5 bases). V shed 8 bases and J shed 1 base, with 11 bases lying between them. CDR1 and CDR2 (germline): MNHEY, SVGAGI. CDR3 length equals 13 residues. The CDR3 region is CASQRGTQETQYF. Written as DNA, the CDR3 is TGTGCCAGCCAAAGGGGCACCCAAGAGACCCAGTACTTC.

J is TRBJ1-1 and V is TRBV9, with 9 bases that match TRBD1. The CDR3 has 16 amino acids. Germline-derived CDR1 and CDR2 are SGDLS and YYNGEE. With V trimmed by 4 bases and J by 2 bases, 9 bases remained unmatched. The CDR3 is CASSPFPTGGNTEAFF. The CDR3 DNA is TGTGCCAGCAGCCCTTTCCCGACAGGGGGTAACACTGAAGCTTTCTTT. The full variable domain, in which reference TRBV9 and TRBJ1-1 provide the parts outside the CDR3, is DSGVTQTPKHLITATGQRVTLRCSPRSGDLSVYWYQQSLDQGLQFLIQYYNGEERAKGNILERFSAQQFPDLHSELNLSSLELGDSALYFCASSPFPTGGNTEAFFGQGTRLTVV.

The V gene is TRBV13, the J gene TRBJ1-2, with 9 nucleotides matching TRBD1. V trimming: 5 bases; J trimming: 8 bases; junction bases outside the gene matches: 12. The CDR3 is made up of 15 amino acids. Germline loops: CDR1 PRHDT, CDR2 FYEKMQ (reference sequence). Written as DNA, the CDR3 is TGTGCCAGCAGCATATCGGGACAGGGCTTTAGAGGCTACACCTTC. This encodes CASSISGQGFRGYTF.

This clone was found once. V and J are TRBV6-5 and TRBJ1-3; D not certain. Deletions cut 6 bases from V and 5 bases from J, with 14 bases between. CDR3 length: 14 amino acids. The germline V gene encodes CDR1 MNHEY and CDR2 SVGAGI. DNA for the CDR3: TGTGCCAGCAGACCTGGCCCTAGTCGAAACACCATATATTTT. It translates to CASRPGPSRNTIYF.

J is TRBJ2-7 and V is TRBV28; 10 bases agree with TRBD2. CDR3 size: 14 residues. Germline V gene data show CDR1 as MDHEN and CDR2 as SYDVKM. J gave up 3 bases and V 6 bases, and 5 bases lay outside the gene matches. For the CDR3, the DNA is TGTGCCAGCAGCATAGCGGGAGGAGGCTACGAGCAGTACTTC. Its translation: CASSIAGGGYEQYF.

The J gene is TRBJ1-1, the V gene TRBV29-1, with D maybe TRBD1 (6 bases). CDR1 and CDR2 from the germline V gene are SQVTM and ANQGSEA. V shed 6 bases and J shed 1 base, with 15 bases lying between them. The CDR3 covers 14 residues. The CDR3 region is CSVDHRASNTEAFF. CDR3 DNA: TGCAGCGTGGACCACAGGGCTTCGAACACTGAAGCTTTCTTT.

The chain is built from TRBV28 and TRBJ1-5, with 9 nucleotides matching TRBD1. Germline CDR1 and CDR2: MDHEN and SYDVKM. V was pared by 5 bases and J by 8 bases, with 10 bases of the junction left unmatched. CDR3 length: 15 amino acids. CDR3 loop: CASSGDRVVGEPQHF. CDR3 sequence (DNA): TGTGCCAGCAGTGGGGACAGGGTGGTAGGAGAGCCCCAGCATTTT.